Listed below are T cell receptor beta chains from one sample, sequenced in a study of siplizumab effects on memory and regulatory T cells. Produced via immunoSEQ multiplex PCR; TCRdb's table is partial and in-frame only. The sample carries around 100,000 clones, 94% recorded once. The sequenced sample was Tregs sorted from blood. Receptor source: a human donor in good health. Both conserved end residues are part of each CDR3. A D gene is named only where the DNA matches it firmly. For some rows the clone size is stated as once, few or many, or as a class when expanded; others skip it.

j_gene	d_gene	abundance	v_gene	len	CDR3aa	CDR3nt
TRBJ2-3	.	.	TRBV6-1	13	CASWDHGPDTQYF	TGTGCCAGCTGGGACCATGGCCCAGATACGCAGTATTTT
TRBJ1-2	.	.	TRBV25-1	11	CASSDVGGYTF	TGTGCCAGCAGTGATGTCGGGGGCTACACCTTC
TRBJ2-5	.	.	TRBV14	11	CASSQGAVQYF	TGTGCCAGCAGCCAAGGGGCCGTCCAGTACTTC
TRBJ2-7	TRBD1	.	TRBV15	15	CATSRLQGSTYEQYF	TGTGCCACCAGCAGATTACAGGGGTCCACCTACGAGCAGTACTTC
TRBJ2-5	.	.	TRBV7-2	13	CASSSTYLETQYF	TGTGCCAGCAGCTCGACCTATCTGGAGACCCAGTACTTC
TRBJ2-7	TRBD2	.	TRBV6-5	15	CASSKTGTSAYEQYF	TGTGCCAGCAGTAAAACCGGGACTAGCGCCTACGAGCAGTACTTC
TRBJ1-3	.	.	TRBV19	15	CASSYGAVSGNTIYF	TGTGCCAGTAGCTACGGAGCGGTGTCCGGAAACACCATATATTTT
TRBJ2-1	.	.	TRBV4-2	17	CASSQTRKLTSYNEQFF	TGTGCCAGCAGCCAAACTAGGAAACTAACCTCCTACAATGAGCAGTTCTTC
TRBJ1-1	.	.	TRBV10-3	15	CAIREVGGLGTEAFF	TGTGCCATCAGGGAAGTGGGGGGCTTGGGGACTGAAGCTTTCTTT
TRBJ2-5	.	.	TRBV19	14	CASSIEAYQETQYF	TGTGCCAGTAGTATAGAAGCATACCAAGAGACCCAGTACTTC
TRBJ1-2	.	.	TRBV28	14	CASSLSGVNYGYTF	TGTGCCAGCAGTTTATCCGGAGTTAACTATGGCTACACCTTC
TRBJ2-7	.	.	TRBV6-5	14	CASSSTHRTYEQYF	TGTGCCAGCAGTTCCACCCACCGCACCTACGAGCAGTACTTC
TRBJ2-2	TRBD1	.	TRBV29-1	15	CSVGESQGATGELFF	TGCAGCGTAGGAGAATCACAGGGGGCGACCGGGGAGCTGTTTTTT
TRBJ1-4	.	.	TRBV6-6	15	CASSYSDRTNEKLFF	TGTGCCAGCAGTTACTCGGACAGAACTAATGAAAAACTGTTTTTT
TRBJ2-5	TRBD1	.	TRBV28	14	CASSPPGQGETQYF	TGTGCCAGCAGTCCCCCCGGACAGGGAGAGACCCAGTACTTC
TRBJ1-4	.	.	TRBV5-1	14	CASSYRDPNEKLFF	TGCGCCAGCAGCTACCGGGACCCAAATGAAAAACTGTTTTTT
TRBJ2-2	TRBD2	once	TRBV5-1	15	CASSLIAGGTGELFF	TGCGCCAGCAGCTTGATAGCGGGAGGCACCGGGGAGCTGTTTTTT
TRBJ2-2	.	.	TRBV14	17	CASSLWNRATVTGELFF	TGTGCCAGCAGCCTGTGGAATCGGGCGACAGTTACCGGGGAGCTGTTTTTT
TRBJ2-6	.	.	TRBV28	16	CASSSTGLAGANVLTF	TGTGCCAGCAGTTCCACAGGGCTGGCTGGGGCCAACGTCCTGACTTTC
TRBJ2-7	.	.	TRBV6-1	13	CASSSNFPHEQYF	TGTGCCAGCAGCTCCAATTTTCCCCACGAGCAGTACTTC
TRBJ1-1	.	.	TRBV5-1	14	CASSVGWGGAEAFF	TGCGCCAGCAGCGTTGGGTGGGGCGGGGCTGAAGCTTTCTTT
TRBJ1-4	.	.	TRBV9	15	CASSVSPWTNEKLFF	TGTGCCAGCAGCGTATCCCCATGGACTAATGAAAAACTGTTTTTT
TRBJ1-1	.	.	TRBV27	15	CASSLSWGYGTEAFF	TGTGCCAGCAGTTTATCTTGGGGTTATGGAACTGAAGCTTTCTTT
TRBJ2-3	TRBD2	.	TRBV7-3	15	CASSPTSASTDTQYF	TGTGCCAGCAGCCCGACTAGCGCGAGCACAGATACGCAGTATTTT
TRBJ2-2	.	.	TRBV27	13	CASRWSRTGELFF	TGTGCCAGCCGATGGAGTCGAACCGGGGAGCTGTTTTTT
TRBJ1-1	.	.	TRBV9	15	CASSVLGGSNTEAFF	TGTGCCAGCAGCGTACTAGGCGGGTCTAACACTGAAGCTTTCTTT
TRBJ1-6	.	.	TRBV28	13	CATNRLTGRALHF	TGTGCCACCAACAGGCTGACGGGGCGAGCCCTCCACTTT
TRBJ2-2	.	.	TRBV15	15	CATSRLQGLTGELFF	TGTGCCACCAGCAGGCTACAGGGTTTGACCGGGGAGCTGTTTTTT
TRBJ1-1	.	.	TRBV7-9	13	CASKTSGTLGAFF	TGTGCCAGCAAAACTAGCGGGACCCTCGGAGCTTTCTTT
TRBJ2-5	TRBD2	.	TRBV10-3	16	CAISAQGGRGQETQYF	TGTGCCATCAGTGCTCAGGGAGGGAGGGGTCAAGAGACCCAGTACTTC
TRBJ2-7	TRBD2	.	TRBV7-9	15	CASSSPRGLSNEQYF	TGTGCCAGCAGCTCTCCAAGGGGACTATCGAACGAGCAGTACTTC
TRBJ1-1	.	.	TRBV18	14	CASSPGQGSTEAFF	TGTGCCAGCTCACCAGGGCAGGGGAGCACTGAAGCTTTCTTT
TRBJ2-7	.	.	TRBV19	14	CASSAARVSYEQYF	TGTGCCAGTAGTGCAGCCAGGGTAAGCTACGAGCAGTACTTC
TRBJ1-1	.	once	TRBV5-6	14	CASSTGTGRAEAFF	TGTGCCAGCAGCACGGGAACAGGGAGGGCTGAAGCTTTCTTT
TRBJ2-7	TRBD2	once	TRBV5-1	15	CASSFSSGTSGEQYF	TGCGCCAGCAGCTTTAGTAGCGGGACCTCGGGGGAGCAGTACTTC
TRBJ2-1	TRBD2	.	TRBV7-9	16	CASSLALAVTYNEQFF	TGTGCCAGCAGCTTAGCACTAGCGGTAACTTACAATGAGCAGTTCTTC
TRBJ2-7	.	once	TRBV6-5	13	CASSSVLGFEQYF	TGTGCCAGCAGCTCCGTCCTTGGGTTCGAGCAGTACTTC
TRBJ2-5	.	once	TRBV6-6	12	CASRRTQETQYF	TGTGCCAGCAGGCGGACTCAAGAGACCCAGTACTTC
TRBJ1-3	.	.	TRBV28	14	CASSLRRPGNTIYF	TGTGCCAGCAGTTTACGACGGCCTGGAAACACCATATATTTT
TRBJ1-5	TRBD1	.	TRBV7-8	18	CASSFLKSGQGIHQPQHF	TGTGCCAGCAGCTTCTTAAAGTCGGGACAGGGGATTCATCAGCCCCAGCATTTT
TRBJ1-2	.	.	TRBV30	13	CAFRDGVNYGYTF	TGTGCCTTCAGGGACGGGGTTAACTATGGCTACACCTTC
TRBJ2-7	.	.	TRBV5-1	14	CASSLKGSGYEQYF	TGCGCCAGCAGCTTAAAAGGGTCCGGCTACGAGCAGTACTTC
TRBJ2-7	.	.	TRBV6-5	12	CASSSGLYEQYF	TGTGCCAGCAGTTCTGGCCTCTACGAGCAGTACTTC
TRBJ2-1	TRBD2	.	TRBV5-4	16	CASSRIAGGGYNEQFF	TGTGCCAGCAGCCGGATAGCGGGAGGCGGCTACAATGAGCAGTTCTTC
TRBJ1-2	.	.	TRBV7-9	16	CASRFTGTPSNYGYTF	TGTGCCAGCAGATTTACCGGGACACCTTCTAACTATGGCTACACCTTC
TRBJ2-2	TRBD2	.	TRBV29-1	14	CSASGRANTGELFF	TGCAGTGCTAGCGGGAGGGCCAACACCGGGGAGCTGTTTTTT
TRBJ1-3	.	.	TRBV6-5	13	CASSYRVGNTIYF	TGTGCCAGCAGTTACAGGGTTGGAAACACCATATATTTT
TRBJ2-7	.	.	TRBV6-1	14	CASSDLSEQYEQYF	TGTGCCAGCAGTGATTTGTCGGAACAATACGAGCAGTACTTC
TRBJ2-2	.	once	TRBV5-1	16	CASSLGSRQRNGELFF	TGCGCCAGCAGCCTTGGAAGTCGGCAGCGGAACGGGGAGCTGTTTTTT
TRBJ2-7	TRBD1	.	TRBV18	13	CATRRQGAQEQYF	TGTGCCACCCGACGACAGGGGGCTCAAGAGCAGTACTTC
TRBJ2-5	TRBD2	.	TRBV25-1	15	CASRIAGRGGETQYF	TGTGCCAGCAGGATAGCGGGACGTGGTGGGGAGACCCAGTACTTC
TRBJ2-3	.	.	TRBV28	14	CASSLVGRPDTQYF	TGTGCCAGCAGTTTGGTCGGGAGACCAGATACGCAGTATTTT
TRBJ2-3	TRBD2	.	TRBV7-9	16	CASSPGLARPTDTQYF	TGTGCCAGCAGCCCGGGACTAGCGAGACCCACAGATACGCAGTATTTT